This T cell receptor beta chain was retrieved from a study of glioma-infiltrating T cells after dendritic cell vaccination listed by TCRdb under 2016. The study in broad terms: The cohort comprised about 15 glioblastoma patients from Phase I and II dendritic cell vaccination trials, 9 newly diagnosed and 6 with recurrent disease. Patients received autologous tumor lysate-pulsed dendritic cell vaccination between about 2002 and 2013. To make the vaccine, monocyte-derived dendritic cells were cultured for seven days with IL-4 and GM-CSF and then pulsed overnight with autologous tumor lysate. Tumor-infiltrating lymphocyte content was quantified and tumor and blood repertoires were compared in dendritic cell-vaccinated glioblastoma patients by deep sequencing of TCR beta CDR3 regions. Patients received three intradermal dendritic cell vaccine injections at biweekly intervals in the arm below the axilla. Survival after dendritic cell vaccination was correlated with TCR sequencing metrics, such as TIL content and the overlap between tumor and blood repertoires.

As regards this clone: Its antigen is not yet known. One base away there is no much larger clone; base qualities are not given.

To be selected, patients needed enough residual fresh-frozen tumor tissue and more than two years of available survival data. Although molecular status otherwise differed among the glioblastoma patients, no patient had an isocitrate dehydrogenase mutation. PBMC collection took place before vaccination, two weeks after the third vaccination, and at tumor progression if progression occurred. The Qiagen DNeasy Blood extraction Kit was used to extract genomic DNA. TCRB CDR3 regions were amplified from 2 ug genomic DNA, or all available DNA if less, using the immunoSEQ assay. The multiplex PCR employed 60 forward primers targeting TCR V beta segments and 13 reverse primers targeting J beta segments. Synthetic control templates were spiked into each sample at limiting dilution to estimate reads per starting template. Sequencing produced 87 bp reads on the Illumina HiSeq System. The study's processing was this. PCR and sequencing errors were removed by a nearest neighbor algorithm that merged closely related sequences. TCR overlap was measured as the percentage of unique tumor TCR beta sequences that were also present in the peripheral blood of the same patient. TCRdb retrieved this table from immuneACCESS and kept in-frame rearrangements only. Not all clones are present; in checked studies, unresolved V genes account for under half, and no reason is known for the remainder. The V and J calls and the clone size are those of that table, but D and trimming were determined from the DNA. Within this sample are around 100,000 clones, with around 81% of them counted one time only. The top ten constitute around 12% of the sample.

Broad study findings and their caveats: Longer time to progression and overall survival after dendritic cell vaccination were predicted by higher estimated pretreatment TIL content. The cohort was small and heterogeneous, few patients had complete blood and tumor sets, and even fewer had initial-recurrent tumor pairs. TCR clonality showed no direct relationship with survival, which suggests that a diverse polyclonal response may matter. The response model built on TCR overlap across three groups was characterized as speculative, with prospective validation still needed.

The junction shows trimming of 4 bases on V and 4 bases on J, and the gene matches do not reach 4 bases of it. From cysteine to phenylalanine, the CDR3 is 14 amino acids long. The CDR3 DNA has 42 bases and is translated from base 1. CDR1 and CDR2, looked up from the germline V gene (reference sequence), are SGHNT and YYREEE. The clonotype was recovered from a human donor with glioblastoma. The sequence joins TRBV5-4 to TRBJ1-4, with TRBD1 matching 7 junction bases. Sample: blood, taken before dendritic cell vaccination. In nucleotide form, the sequence is TGTGCCAGCAGCCCGGGACAGCTTAATGAAAAACTGTTTTTT. The translation is CASSPGQLNEKLFF.